This is a list of T cell receptor beta chains from one sample in a study of blood T cell repertoires in COVID-19. The repertoire was sequenced with immunoSEQ multiplex PCR; TCRdb's copy has only in-frame clones and lacks some. The sample has 60,000 to 80,000 clones, about 82% seen once. Sample: peripheral blood. The receptors derive from a man aged 45-65 years with acute or convalescent COVID-19. CDR3s include the opening cysteine and the closing phenylalanine or tryptophan. Each record gives: J gene, V gene, clone size, D gene, CDR3 protein, CDR3 DNA. The D gene is left open where the match is weak. Size tells how often a clone was seen (once, few, many) or the class of an expanded clone, and some rows leave it out.

J: TRBJ1-4
V: TRBV4-1
size: once
D: -
CDR3: CASSQDRRAGEKLFF
DNA: TGCGCCAGCAGCCAAGATAGGAGGGCAGGTGAAAAACTGTTTTTT

J: TRBJ1-5
V: TRBV19
size: -
D: TRBD1
CDR3: CASSTDREAQPQHF
DNA: TGTGCCAGTAGTACCGACAGGGAGGCTCAGCCCCAGCATTTT

J: TRBJ2-5
V: TRBV5-1
size: once
D: -
CDR3: CASSLVGVQETQYF
DNA: TGCGCCAGCAGCTTGGTAGGGGTCCAAGAGACCCAGTACTTC

J: TRBJ2-5
V: TRBV5-1
size: -
D: -
CDR3: CASSLKSGRETQYF
DNA: TGCGCCAGCAGCTTGAAATCAGGGCGCGAGACCCAGTACTTC

J: TRBJ1-4
V: TRBV6-6
size: -
D: TRBD1
CDR3: CASSLGQSNEKLFF
DNA: TGTGCCAGCAGTTTGGGACAGAGTAATGAAAAACTGTTTTTT

J: TRBJ2-3
V: TRBV27
size: -
D: TRBD2
CDR3: CASSPGLAGTDTQYF
DNA: TGTGCCAGCAGTCCTGGACTAGCGGGCACAGATACGCAGTATTTT

J: TRBJ1-5
V: TRBV6-2/TRBV6-3
size: few
D: TRBD1
CDR3: CASSPDQGVGNQPQHF
DNA: TGTGCCAGCAGTCCCGACCAGGGGGTTGGCAATCAGCCCCAGCATTTT

J: TRBJ2-5
V: TRBV7-3
size: -
D: -
CDR3: CASSPGTGQETQYF
DNA: TGTGCCAGCAGCCCCGGGACTGGACAAGAGACCCAGTACTTC

J: TRBJ1-5
V: TRBV5-1
size: -
D: -
CDR3: CASSPTGFSNQPQHF
DNA: TGCGCCAGCAGTCCTACAGGATTTAGCAATCAGCCCCAGCATTTT

J: TRBJ1-4
V: TRBV7-8
size: -
D: -
CDR3: CASSLLGGTNEKLFF
DNA: TGTGCCAGCAGCTTACTAGGAGGGACTAATGAAAAACTGTTTTTT

J: TRBJ2-5
V: TRBV5-4
size: -
D: TRBD2
CDR3: CASSSGLAGDQETQYF
DNA: TGTGCCAGCAGCTCCGGACTAGCGGGGGACCAAGAGACCCAGTACTTC

J: TRBJ1-1
V: TRBV5-6
size: few
D: -
CDR3: CASSFLDGTEAFF
DNA: TGTGCCAGCAGCTTCCTAGATGGGACTGAAGCTTTCTTT

J: TRBJ2-7
V: TRBV10-3
size: -
D: -
CDR3: CAISESMGANEQYF
DNA: TGTGCCATCAGTGAGTCGATGGGGGCAAACGAGCAGTACTTC

J: TRBJ2-1
V: TRBV21-1
size: once
D: -
CDR3: CASSYRDEQFF
DNA: TGTGCCAGCTCCTATCGTGATGAGCAGTTCTTC

J: TRBJ1-2
V: TRBV29-1
size: -
D: -
CDR3: CSVGFQGYYGYTF
DNA: TGCAGCGTTGGGTTCCAGGGGTACTATGGCTACACCTTC

J: TRBJ2-1
V: TRBV27
size: -
D: TRBD2
CDR3: CASSLRGTSGGHSYNEQFF
DNA: TGTGCCAGCAGTTTGCGAGGGACTAGCGGGGGCCATTCCTACAATGAGCAGTTCTTC

J: TRBJ1-6
V: TRBV2
size: -
D: -
CDR3: CASSVNSPLHF
DNA: TGTGCCAGCAGTGTAAATTCACCCCTCCACTTT

J: TRBJ2-2
V: TRBV5-1
size: -
D: TRBD1
CDR3: CASSRGTGDNTGELFF
DNA: TGCGCCAGCAGCAGGGGGACAGGGGATAACACCGGGGAGCTGTTTTTT

J: TRBJ1-2
V: TRBV6-1
size: -
D: -
CDR3: CASSDGQGYTF
DNA: TGTGCCAGCAGTGATGGACAAGGCTACACCTTC

J: TRBJ1-1
V: TRBV7-8
size: -
D: -
CDR3: CASSLGRGANTEAFF
DNA: TGTGCCAGCAGCTTAGGTCGGGGGGCCAACACTGAAGCTTTCTTT

J: TRBJ2-5
V: TRBV6-5
size: -
D: TRBD1
CDR3: CASRQGGEETQYF
DNA: TGTGCCAGCAGACAGGGGGGCGAGGAGACCCAGTACTTC

J: TRBJ2-3
V: TRBV19
size: -
D: TRBD2
CDR3: CASARTSGGPPDTQYF
DNA: TGTGCCAGCGCCCGGACTAGCGGGGGGCCGCCAGATACGCAGTATTTT